Following are 19 T cell receptor beta chains from one sample sequenced in a study of T cells in Graves' hyperthyroidism and ophthalmopathy. Template material for amplifying TCR beta CDR3 regions consisted of RNA transcripts. Initially, a first-round RT-PCR of the TCR CDR3 employed the HTBI primer set. TCRdb fed the multiplex PCR reads into MiXCR, producing one record per CDR3 protein. The data show 730,000 or so distinct CDR3 sequences, roughly a sixth seen once. Sequencing input: blood. These receptor sequences come from a woman between 45 and 65 years old with Graves' hyperthyroidism that later progressed to Graves' ophthalmopathy.

This clonotype has a handful of counts. The chain has TRBV24-1 and TRBJ1-4, with TRBD1 identical over 7 bases. Trimming at V came to 9 bases and at J to 4 bases, leaving 4 bases not matched to a gene. The CDR3 extends over 13 amino acids. Germline values: CDR1 KGHDR, CDR2 SFDVKD. In nucleotides, the CDR3 is TGTGCCACCCAGGGACAGTTTAATGAAAAACTGTTTTTT. It codes for CATQGQFNEKLFF.

This clonotype was found a few times. This chain uses TRBV7-3 with TRBJ2-5, with 9 bases fitting TRBD2. Germline assignment: CDR1 SGHTA and CDR2 FQGTGA. This CDR3 spans 13 amino acids. The V and J ends lost 2 bases and 7 bases, in that order; junction bases with no gene match: 2. Here the CDR3 DNA reads TGTGCCAGCAGCTTAGCTAGCGGGGCGACCCAGTACTTC. Protein product: CASSLASGATQYF.

This clonotype occurred many times. The chain couples TRBV30 to TRBJ1-2; 7 positions match TRBD1. V was clipped by 2 bases and J by 2 bases; unmatched bases: 11. This CDR3 region has 16 residues. Per germline, CDR1 GTSNPN and CDR2 SVGIG (reference sequence). The CDR3 DNA reads as TGTGCCTGGAGTCCCTCGTCAGGGGGGCAAAACTATGGCTACACCTTC. As protein: CAWSPSSGGQNYGYTF.

This clonotype was counted a few times. The chain couples TRBV5-5 to TRBJ2-1, with 8 nucleotides matching TRBD2. V was clipped by 0 bases and J by 2 bases; unmatched bases: 7. Germline loops: CDR1 SGHKS, CDR2 YYEKEE (reference sequence). The CDR3 extends over 17 amino acids. CDR3 in amino acids: CASSLVYAGGTYNEQFF. The DNA for the CDR3 is TGTGCCAGCAGCTTGGTATATGCGGGGGGTACCTACAATGAGCAGTTCTTC.

This clonotype was detected only a few times. The CDR3 DNA reads as TGTGCCAGCAGCATGGACGGACCTAATTCACCCCTCCACTTT. Translated: CASSMDGPNSPLHF. The V and J genes are TRBV7-9 and TRBJ1-6; D unresolved. V lost 5 bases, J lost 6 bases, and 11 bases lay in between. This CDR3 comprises 14 residues. The germline CDR1 and CDR2 sequences are SEHNR and FQNEAQ (reference sequence). The full variable domain, in which reference TRBV7-9 and TRBJ1-6 provide the parts outside the CDR3, is DTGVSQNPRHKITKRGQNVTFRCDPISEHNRLYWYRQTLGQGPEFLTYFQNEAQLEKSRLLSDRFSAERPKGSFSTLEIQRTEQGDSAMYLCASSMDGPNSPLHFGNGTRLTVT.

This clonotype was picked up a small number of times. The chain joins TRBV6-1 to TRBJ2-3, with TRBD1 identical over 11 bases. The CDR3 spans 16 residues. Germline values: CDR1 MNHNS, CDR2 SASEGT. Unmatched junction bases numbered 7, after V lost 6 bases and J lost 2 bases. CDR3 bases: TGTGCCAGCAGCAGAGGACAGGGGGCGAACACAGATACGCAGTATTTT. Its protein product is CASSRGQGANTDTQYF.

This clonotype has at least ten counts. The chain employs TRBV3-1 and TRBJ2-7; either TRBD1 or TRBD2 may supply D (5 bases each). The CDR3 runs 13 residues. The V gene lost 3 bases and the J gene lost 4 bases, with 10 bases spanning the gap. CDR1 is LGHDT and CDR2 is YNNKEL in the germline V gene (reference sequence). The chain's CDR3 is CASSQGVGYEQYF. The DNA of the CDR3 is TGTGCCAGCAGCCAGGGGGTCGGGTACGAGCAGTACTTC.

This clonotype appeared a few times. This rearrangement joins TRBV7-9 to TRBJ2-1; a possible D gene is TRBD2 (6 bases). The CDR3 spans 13 residues. Trimming left V 5 bases short and J 3 bases short, with 8 bases between. The germline CDR1 and CDR2 sequences are SEHNR and FQNEAQ (reference sequence). The CDR3 protein is CASSGGVYNEQFF. CDR3 coding DNA: TGTGCCAGCAGCGGAGGGGTCTACAATGAGCAGTTCTTC.

The chain employs TRBV10-3 and TRBJ2-7; either TRBD1 or TRBD2 may supply D (6 bases each). Germline V gene data show CDR1 as ENHRY and CDR2 as SYGVKD. The CDR3 runs 13 residues. Trimming took 7 bases from V and 7 from J, leaving 17 bases between them. CDR3 DNA: TGTGCCATCACGGGGGACATTATCTATGAGCAGTACTTC. This encodes CAITGDIIYEQYF.

This clonotype was observed many times. V is TRBV20-1 and J is TRBJ2-1; D call uncertain. CDR3 size: 14 residues. The germline V gene has CDR1 DFQATT and CDR2 SNEGSKA (reference sequence). The V end was cut by 0 bases, the J end by 3 bases, with 9 bases between. CDR3 DNA sequence: TGCAGTGCTAGAGATGGCGGTAACTACAATGAGCAGTTCTTC. This gives the protein CSARDGGNYNEQFF.

The chain is built from TRBV29-1 and TRBJ1-2; 7 bases align to TRBD1. V shed 6 bases and J 3 bases; nucleotides not matched to a gene: 7. Germline V lookup: CDR1 SQVTM, CDR2 ANQGSEA. The CDR3 has 13 amino acids. DNA of the CDR3: TGCAGCGTGCAGACAGGGTATGACTATGGCTACACCTTC. Protein sequence: CSVQTGYDYGYTF. The full variable domain, rest sourced from reference TRBV29-1 and TRBJ1-2, is SAVISQKPSRDICQRGTSLTIQCQVDSQVTMMFWYRQQPGQSLTLIATANQGSEATYESGFVIDKFPISRPNLTFSTLTVSNMSPEDSSIYLCSVQTGYDYGYTFGSGTRLTVV.

This clonotype was counted only a few times. The chain recombines TRBV15 with TRBJ1-2; TRBD1 is a possible D gene (5 bases). Germline CDR1 is LNHNV and CDR2 is YYDKDF (reference sequence). The V end was cut by 1 base, the J end by 6 bases, with 6 bases between. The CDR3 consists of 12 residues. The CDR3: CATSRARDGYTF. CDR3 in DNA: TGTGCCACCAGCAGAGCCAGGGATGGCTACACCTTC.

This clonotype has ten or more counts. The chain couples TRBV30 to TRBJ1-1; D not resolved. Trimming shortened V by 0 bases and J by 11 bases, and 10 bases separated the two germline ends. Germline CDR1 is GTSNPN and CDR2 is SVGIG (reference sequence). This CDR3 has 11 amino acids. This CDR3 is CAWSVDGEAFF. CDR3 bases: TGTGCCTGGAGTGTAGACGGGGAGGCTTTCTTT.

The V gene is TRBV10-3, the J gene TRBJ2-1, with D unresolved. The germline V gene has CDR1 ENHRY and CDR2 SYGVKD. The CDR3 is 15 residues long. The V gene lost 4 bases and the J gene lost 0 bases, with 10 bases spanning the gap. CDR3: CAISAVVSSYNEQFF. The CDR3 DNA reads TGTGCCATCAGTGCCGTCGTAAGCTCCTACAATGAGCAGTTCTTC.

This clonotype came up many times. Germline and junction disagree at one end, which may indicate a read error. The chain combines TRBV7-7 with TRBJ2-5, with 8 bases aligning to TRBD1. The CDR3 extends over 16 amino acids. Germline CDR1 is SSHAT and CDR2 is FNYEAQ (reference sequence). The CDR3 region has the DNA TGTGCTAGCAGCTCCCGCGCGGGGCAGGGGGCGGAGACCCAGTACTTC. Its protein product is CASSSRAGQGAETQYF.

This clonotype occurred many times. This chain uses TRBV19 with TRBJ2-5; D ambiguous. Germline V CDR1 and CDR2: LNHDA, SQIVND (reference sequence). The CDR3 covers 13 residues. Deletions cut 5 bases from V and 4 bases from J, with 11 bases between. The CDR3, as DNA: TGTGCCAGTAGTCCCGGCGAGCGAGAGACCCAGTACTTC. Translation: CASSPGERETQYF.

This clonotype was observed many times. This chain uses TRBV27 with TRBJ2-7; TRBD2 aligns across 9 bases. The germline V gene encodes CDR1 MNHEY and CDR2 SMNVEV (reference sequence). The CDR3 loop spans 17 amino acids. V lost 0 bases to trimming and J lost 0 bases; unmatched junction nucleotides: 6. CDR3 nucleotides: TGTGCCAGCAGTTTATCGGGAAATAGCGGGAGCTCCTACGAGCAGTACTTC. It is translated as CASSLSGNSGSSYEQYF.

The sample holds many counts of this clonotype. The V and J genes are TRBV5-1 and TRBJ1-4; the D is unclear. The CDR3 totals 14 residues. Germline CDR1 is SGHRS and CDR2 is YFSETQ. V was shortened by 2 bases and J by 0 bases, with 5 bases between the two germline ends. The CDR3 DNA follows: TGCGCCAGCAGCTTCGCCTCAACTAATGAAAAACTGTTTTTT. It codes for CASSFASTNEKLFF.

The chain couples TRBV9 to TRBJ1-3; D is ambiguous. Trimming pared 3 bases from V and 0 bases from J, leaving 10 bases between. CDR1 and CDR2 (germline): SGDLS, YYNGEE. This CDR3 spans 15 amino acids. The DNA of the CDR3 is TGTGCCAGCAGCGCCGGACTGAGCTCTGGAAACACCATATATTTT. Residues: CASSAGLSSGNTIYF.